The 5 T cell receptor beta chains below were found in one sample sequenced in a study of T cell changes during pregnancy in multiple sclerosis. Sequenced by immunoSEQ multiplex PCR; TCRdb stores in-frame clones only, minus some. The table shows approximately 60,000 clones, with approximately 92% occurring only once. This material consisted of peripheral blood, taken in the first trimester of pregnancy. These receptors originate from a female donor with multiple sclerosis, enrolled in a pregnancy study.

This chain uses TRBV19 with TRBJ2-1; 9 positions agree with TRBD2. The CDR3 is 17 amino acids. Germline V gene data show CDR1 as LNHDA and CDR2 as SQIVND (reference sequence). Germline trimming cut 6 bases from V and 5 bases from J; bases unmatched to any gene: 14. The CDR3 reads CASSLHQLAGADNEQFF. In DNA form, the CDR3 reads TGTGCCAGTAGCCTCCATCAGTTAGCGGGGGCCGACAATGAGCAGTTCTTC.

This chain connects TRBV11-2 to TRBJ1-4; D is possibly TRBD1 (6 bases). CDR1 is SGHAT and CDR2 is FQNNGV in the germline V gene. V was trimmed by 5 bases and J by 7 bases, leaving 14 bases between them. The CDR3 runs 14 residues. The CDR3 bases are TGTGCCAGCAGCCGTACAGGGAACTCTGAAAAACTGTTTTTT. As protein: CASSRTGNSEKLFF.

The rearrangement joins TRBV7-6 to TRBJ2-2, with 10 positions matching TRBD2. Germline V gene lookup returns CDR1 SGHVS and CDR2 FNYEAQ. The CDR3 contains 17 residues. J was trimmed by 5 bases and V by 4 bases; bases with no gene match: 10. The CDR3 coding sequence is TGTGCCAGCAGCTCCCCGTGGCGGACTAGCGGTACCGGGGAGCTGTTTTTT. It encodes CASSSPWRTSGTGELFF. Variable domain in full (rest from reference TRBV7-6 and TRBJ2-2): GAGVSQSPRYKVTKRGQDVALRCDPISGHVSLYWYRQALGQGPEFLTYFNYEAQQDKSGLPNDRFSAERPEGSISTLTIQRTEQRDSAMYRCASSSPWRTSGTGELFFGEGSRLTVL.

The chain recombines TRBV4-3 with TRBJ1-1; D ambiguous. Germline loops: CDR1 LGHNA, CDR2 YSLEER. V shed 1 base and J shed 0 bases, with 9 bases lying between them. The CDR3 extends over 15 amino acids. The CDR3, as DNA: TGCGCCAGCAGCCAAGGCGGGGTCATGAACACTGAAGCTTTCTTT. Translation: CASSQGGVMNTEAFF.

This clone appeared a single time. The chain links TRBV4-3 to TRBJ2-2; 10 bases agree with TRBD1. V gave up 4 bases and J gave up 4 bases; unmatched junction bases: 3. Germline-derived CDR1 and CDR2 are LGHNA and YSLEER. This CDR3 has 15 amino acids. CDR3 nucleotides: TGCGCCAGCAGCCTGGACAGGGGGTCCACCGGGGAGCTGTTTTTT. It translates to CASSLDRGSTGELFF.